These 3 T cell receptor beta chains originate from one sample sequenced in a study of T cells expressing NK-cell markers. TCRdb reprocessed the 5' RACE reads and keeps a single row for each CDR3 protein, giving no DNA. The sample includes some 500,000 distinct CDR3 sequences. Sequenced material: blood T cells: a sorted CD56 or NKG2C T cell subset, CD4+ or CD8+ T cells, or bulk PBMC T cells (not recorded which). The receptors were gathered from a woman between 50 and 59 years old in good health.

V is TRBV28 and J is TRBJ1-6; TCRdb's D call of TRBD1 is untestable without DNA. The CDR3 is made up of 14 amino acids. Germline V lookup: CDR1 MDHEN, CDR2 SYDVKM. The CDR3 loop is CASNEGRPSSPLHF.

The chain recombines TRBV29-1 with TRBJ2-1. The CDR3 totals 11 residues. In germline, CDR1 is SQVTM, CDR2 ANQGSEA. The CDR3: CSVLRVDEQFF.

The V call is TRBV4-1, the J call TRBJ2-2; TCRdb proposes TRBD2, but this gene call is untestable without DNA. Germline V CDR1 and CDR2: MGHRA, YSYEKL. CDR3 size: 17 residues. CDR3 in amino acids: CASSRVGLAGASGELFF.